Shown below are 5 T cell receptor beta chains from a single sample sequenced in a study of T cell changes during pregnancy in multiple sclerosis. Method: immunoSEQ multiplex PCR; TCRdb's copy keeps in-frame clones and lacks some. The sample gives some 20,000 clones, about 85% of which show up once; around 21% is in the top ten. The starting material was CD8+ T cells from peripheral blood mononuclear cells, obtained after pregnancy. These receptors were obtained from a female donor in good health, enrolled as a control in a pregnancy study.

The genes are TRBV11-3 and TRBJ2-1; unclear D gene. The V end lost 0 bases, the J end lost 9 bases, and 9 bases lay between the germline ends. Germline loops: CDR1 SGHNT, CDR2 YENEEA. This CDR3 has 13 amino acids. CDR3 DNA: TGTGCCAGCAGCTTAGAGGAGATCGCTGAGCAGTTCTTC. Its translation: CASSLEEIAEQFF.

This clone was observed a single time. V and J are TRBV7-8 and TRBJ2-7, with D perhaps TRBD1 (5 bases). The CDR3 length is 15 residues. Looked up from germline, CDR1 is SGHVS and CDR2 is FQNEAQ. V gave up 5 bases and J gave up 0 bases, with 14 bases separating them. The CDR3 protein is CASSGSSGFSYEQYF. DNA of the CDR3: TGTGCCAGCAGCGGGTCCTCAGGGTTCTCCTACGAGCAGTACTTC.

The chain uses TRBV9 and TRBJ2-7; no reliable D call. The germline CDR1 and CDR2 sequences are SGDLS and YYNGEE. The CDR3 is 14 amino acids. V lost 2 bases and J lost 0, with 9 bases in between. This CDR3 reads CASSVYDTSYEQYF. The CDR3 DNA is TGTGCCAGCAGCGTTTACGACACCTCCTACGAGCAGTACTTC.

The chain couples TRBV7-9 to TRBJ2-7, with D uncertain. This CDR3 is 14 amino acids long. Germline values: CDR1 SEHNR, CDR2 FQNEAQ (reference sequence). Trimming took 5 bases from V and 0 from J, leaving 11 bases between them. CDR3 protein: CASSRPGFSYEQYF. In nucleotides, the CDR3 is TGTGCCAGCAGCCGACCAGGTTTCTCCTACGAGCAGTACTTC.

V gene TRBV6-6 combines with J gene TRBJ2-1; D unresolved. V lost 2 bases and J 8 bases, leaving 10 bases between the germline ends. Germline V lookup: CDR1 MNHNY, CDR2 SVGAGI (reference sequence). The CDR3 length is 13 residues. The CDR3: CASSYVRSDEQFF. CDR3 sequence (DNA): TGTGCCAGCAGTTACGTGCGGTCTGATGAGCAGTTCTTC.